The clone carrying this T cell receptor beta chain occurred once. What it binds is not known. The CDR3 spans 16 residues. The V end was cut by 6 bases, the J end by 2 bases, with 20 bases between. This entry comes from a study of T-cell memory formation after mild COVID-19. TCRdb processed the 5' RACE reads anew with MiXCR; each CDR3 protein has one entry. The profile shows approximately 290,000 distinct CDR3 sequences, just under 20% of them singletons. Study findings and constraints: Cross-reactive memory appears to have joined, as suggested by some responding clones showing up in pre-infection memory.

The source material was PBMCs or a T cell subset sorted from them (not recorded which). This clonotype was obtained from a man younger than 35 who had mild COVID-19 (a few samples of this study predate the infection). Cell type and time point are not known. The chain has TRBV12-3 or TRBV12-4 and TRBJ2-7; D unclear. CDR3 residues: CASSPSLGSLTYEQYF. DNA for the CDR3: TGTGCCAGCAGCCCCTCTCTTGGATCACTGACCTACGAGCAGTACTTC.